The T cell receptor beta chain described here comes from a study of CD8 T cells in Susac syndrome. The J segment lost 3 bases and the V segment lost 5 bases, leaving 4 bases of the junction unmatched. This CDR3 is 13 amino acids long. The germline V gene encodes CDR1 MNHNY and CDR2 SVGAGI (reference sequence). With random hexamers, about 0.5 to 1 ug RNA was reverse transcribed. The TCR beta CDR3 was amplified by immunoSEQ multiplex PCR across 54 Vbeta, 13 Jbeta. TCRdb ran MiXCR on the immunoSEQ multiplex PCR reads and lists one entry per CDR3 protein. In the table there are about 250,000 distinct CDR3 sequences, around 95% of which are singletons. While CD8+ and CD4+ T cells were isolated negatively, TEMRA cells were enriched by FACS.

The receptor comes from a human donor with multiple sclerosis. The gene calls are TRBV6-6 and TRBJ2-7, with TRBD1 identical over 7 bases. Sequencing input: CD4+ T cells from PBMCs. The CDR3 region has the DNA TGTGCCAGCAGTCAGGGGACAGTCTACGAGCAGTACTTC. It encodes CASSQGTVYEQYF.